This TCR beta chain was captured by sequencing in a study of OX40 agonist ivuxolimab in advanced cancers. Across the study: Administration of intravenous ivuxolimab to patients occurred every 2 weeks at 0.01 to 10 mg/kg. A history of anti-PD-1, anti-PD-L1 or anti-CTLA-4 therapy was acceptable, and about 40% had some.

A remark on this clone: Its specificity is unknown.

Generated by immunoSEQ multiplex PCR, the TCRdb table keeps only in-frame clones and is missing some. The sample lists approximately 74,000 clones; approximately 80% were seen once. General observations from the study: Within 6 weeks, CD4+ and CD8+ blood T cells expanded clonally at 0.1 to 3.0 mg/kg. Among the lowest levels of clonal expansion were found in partial responders at 0.1-3.0 mg/kg.

Trimming removed 3 bases at V and 0 bases at J, with 12 bases between. Germline lookup yields CDR1 SNHLY and CDR2 FYNNEI. The CDR3 covers 15 residues. The chain has TRBV2 and TRBJ2-7; tentatively, D is TRBD1 (5 bases). The sequence was obtained from an adult with an advanced solid tumor such as melanoma, head and neck, liver or kidney cancer. The sample consisted of CD4+ or CD8+ T cells sorted from blood, taken in a trial of the OX40 agonist ivuxolimab. The CDR3, as DNA: TGTGCCAGCAGTGAGGGGCTTCCGAGCTCCTACGAGCAGTACGTC. It is translated as CASSEGLPSSYEQYV.